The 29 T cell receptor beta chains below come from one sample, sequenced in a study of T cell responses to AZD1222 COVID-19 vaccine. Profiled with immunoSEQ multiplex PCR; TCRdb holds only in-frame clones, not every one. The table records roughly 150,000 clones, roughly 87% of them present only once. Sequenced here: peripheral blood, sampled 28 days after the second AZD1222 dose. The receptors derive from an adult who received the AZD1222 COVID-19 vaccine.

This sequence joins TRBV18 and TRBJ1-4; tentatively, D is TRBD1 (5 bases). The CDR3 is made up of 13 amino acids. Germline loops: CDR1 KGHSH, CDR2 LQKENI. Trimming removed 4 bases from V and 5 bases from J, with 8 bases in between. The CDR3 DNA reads TGTGCCAGCTCACGGGGGGAAAATGAAAAACTGTTTTTT. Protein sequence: CASSRGENEKLFF.

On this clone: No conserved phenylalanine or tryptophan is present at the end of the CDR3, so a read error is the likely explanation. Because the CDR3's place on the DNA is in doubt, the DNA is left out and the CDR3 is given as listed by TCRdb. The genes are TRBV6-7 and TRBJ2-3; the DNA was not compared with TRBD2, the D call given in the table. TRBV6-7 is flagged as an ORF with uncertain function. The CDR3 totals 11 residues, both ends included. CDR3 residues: CASTYWEGPTL.

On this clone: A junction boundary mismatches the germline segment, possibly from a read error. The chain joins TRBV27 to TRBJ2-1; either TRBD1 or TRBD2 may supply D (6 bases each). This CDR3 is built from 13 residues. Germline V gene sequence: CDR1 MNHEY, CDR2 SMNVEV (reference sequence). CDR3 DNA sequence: TGTGCCAGCAGTCTATCCCGGGGGCCTGAGCAGTTCTTC. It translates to CASSLSRGPEQFF.

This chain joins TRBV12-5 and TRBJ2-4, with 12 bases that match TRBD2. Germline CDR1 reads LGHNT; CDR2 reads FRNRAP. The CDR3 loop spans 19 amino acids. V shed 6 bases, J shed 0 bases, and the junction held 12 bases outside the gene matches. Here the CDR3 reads CASGPPRTSGGLAKNIQYF. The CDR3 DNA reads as TGTGCTAGTGGCCCCCCCCGAACTAGCGGGGGGTTAGCCAAAAACATTCAGTACTTC.

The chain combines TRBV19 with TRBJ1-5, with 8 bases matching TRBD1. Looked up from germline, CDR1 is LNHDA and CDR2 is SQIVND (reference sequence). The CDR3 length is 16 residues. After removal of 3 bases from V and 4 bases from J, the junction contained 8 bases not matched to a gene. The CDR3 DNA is TGTGCCAGTAGTATGTGGCAGGGGGCGAGAAATCAGCCCCAGCATTTT. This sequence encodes CASSMWQGARNQPQHF.

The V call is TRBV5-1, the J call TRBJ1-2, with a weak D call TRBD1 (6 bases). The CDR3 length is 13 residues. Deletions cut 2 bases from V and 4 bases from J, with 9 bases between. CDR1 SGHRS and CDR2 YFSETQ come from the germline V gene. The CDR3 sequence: CASSLGQSYGYTF. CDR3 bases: TGCGCCAGCAGCTTAGGACAGAGCTATGGCTACACCTTC.

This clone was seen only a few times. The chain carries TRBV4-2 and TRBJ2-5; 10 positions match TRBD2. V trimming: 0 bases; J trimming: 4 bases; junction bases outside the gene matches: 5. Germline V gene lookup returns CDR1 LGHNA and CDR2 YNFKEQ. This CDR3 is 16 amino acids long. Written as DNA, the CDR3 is TGTGCCAGCAGCCAAGATGAGAGCGGGGGGGCAGAGACCCAGTACTTC. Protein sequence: CASSQDESGGAETQYF.

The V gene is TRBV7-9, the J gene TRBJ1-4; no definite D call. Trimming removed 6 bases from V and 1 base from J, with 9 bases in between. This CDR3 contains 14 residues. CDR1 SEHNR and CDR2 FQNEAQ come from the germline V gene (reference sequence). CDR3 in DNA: TGTGCCAGCAGGCCGAGCCAAACTAATGAAAAACTGTTTTTT. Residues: CASRPSQTNEKLFF. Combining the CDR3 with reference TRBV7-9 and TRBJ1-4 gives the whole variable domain DTGVSQNPRHKITKRGQNVTFRCDPISEHNRLYWYRQTLGQGPEFLTYFQNEAQLEKSRLLSDRFSAERPKGSFSTLEIQRTEQGDSAMYLCASRPSQTNEKLFFGSGTQLSVL.

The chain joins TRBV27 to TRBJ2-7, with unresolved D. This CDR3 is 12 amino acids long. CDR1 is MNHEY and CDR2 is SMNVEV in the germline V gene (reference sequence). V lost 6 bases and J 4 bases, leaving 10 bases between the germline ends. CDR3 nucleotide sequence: TGTGCCAGCAGCCCTTTTGGATACGAGCAGTACTTC. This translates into CASSPFGYEQYF.

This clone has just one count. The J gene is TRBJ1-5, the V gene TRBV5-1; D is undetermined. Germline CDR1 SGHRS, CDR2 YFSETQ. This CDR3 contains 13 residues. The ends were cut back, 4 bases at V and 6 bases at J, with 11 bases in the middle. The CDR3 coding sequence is TGCGCCAGCAGCAGCCAATGGGGTCAGCCCCAGCATTTT. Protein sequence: CASSSQWGQPQHF. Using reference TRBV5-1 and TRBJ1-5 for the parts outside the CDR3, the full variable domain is KAGVTQTPRYLIKTRGQQVTLSCSPISGHRSVSWYQQTPGQGLQFLFEYFSETQRNKGNFPGRFSGRQFSNSRSEMNVSTLELGDSALYLCASSSQWGQPQHFGDGTRLSIL.

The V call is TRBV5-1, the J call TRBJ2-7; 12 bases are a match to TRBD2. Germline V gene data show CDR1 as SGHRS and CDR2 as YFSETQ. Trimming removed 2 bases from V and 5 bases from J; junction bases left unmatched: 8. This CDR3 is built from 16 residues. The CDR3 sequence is CASSFVLAGGPHEQYF. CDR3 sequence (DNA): TGCGCCAGCAGCTTCGTGCTAGCGGGGGGGCCCCACGAGCAGTACTTC.

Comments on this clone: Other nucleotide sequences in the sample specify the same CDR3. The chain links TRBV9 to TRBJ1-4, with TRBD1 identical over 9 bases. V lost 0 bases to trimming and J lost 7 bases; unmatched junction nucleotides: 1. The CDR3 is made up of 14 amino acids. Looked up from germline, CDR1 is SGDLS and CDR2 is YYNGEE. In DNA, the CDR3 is TGTGCCAGCAGCGTAGGACAGGGGGGTGAAAAACTGTTTTTT. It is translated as CASSVGQGGEKLFF. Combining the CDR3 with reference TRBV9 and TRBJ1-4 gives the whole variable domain DSGVTQTPKHLITATGQRVTLRCSPRSGDLSVYWYQQSLDQGLQFLIQYYNGEERAKGNILERFSAQQFPDLHSELNLSSLELGDSALYFCASSVGQGGEKLFFGSGTQLSVL.

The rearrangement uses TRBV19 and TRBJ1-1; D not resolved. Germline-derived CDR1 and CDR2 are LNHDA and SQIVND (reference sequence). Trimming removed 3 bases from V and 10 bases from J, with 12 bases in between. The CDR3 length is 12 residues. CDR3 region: CASSIQGPGAFF. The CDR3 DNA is TGTGCCAGTAGTATCCAAGGGCCGGGAGCTTTCTTT.

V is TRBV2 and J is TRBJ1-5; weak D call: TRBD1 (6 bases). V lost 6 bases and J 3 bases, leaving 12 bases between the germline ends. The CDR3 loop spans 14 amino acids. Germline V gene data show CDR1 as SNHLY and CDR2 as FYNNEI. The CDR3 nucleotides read TGTGCCAGCAGGCATGGGGGGCACAATCAGCCCCAGCATTTT. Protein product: CASRHGGHNQPQHF.

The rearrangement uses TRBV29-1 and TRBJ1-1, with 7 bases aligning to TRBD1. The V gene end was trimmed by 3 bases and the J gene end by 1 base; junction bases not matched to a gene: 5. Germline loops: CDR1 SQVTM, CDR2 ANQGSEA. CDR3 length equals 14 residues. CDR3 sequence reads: CSVDPGTENTEAFF. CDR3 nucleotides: TGCAGCGTTGATCCTGGGACAGAGAACACTGAAGCTTTCTTT.

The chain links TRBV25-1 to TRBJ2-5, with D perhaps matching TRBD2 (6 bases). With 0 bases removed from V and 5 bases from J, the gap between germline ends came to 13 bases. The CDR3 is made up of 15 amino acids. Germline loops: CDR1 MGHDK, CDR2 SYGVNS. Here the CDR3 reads CASSEYGGAHETQYF. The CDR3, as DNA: TGTGCCAGCAGTGAATATGGAGGGGCTCACGAGACCCAGTACTTC.

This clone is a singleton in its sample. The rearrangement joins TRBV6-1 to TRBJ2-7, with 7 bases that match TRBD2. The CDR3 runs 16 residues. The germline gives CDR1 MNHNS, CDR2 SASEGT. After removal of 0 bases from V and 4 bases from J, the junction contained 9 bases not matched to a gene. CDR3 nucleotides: TGTGCCAGCAGTGAAGCGCCCGCAGGGAGGGCGTACGAGCAGTACTTC. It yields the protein CASSEAPAGRAYEQYF.

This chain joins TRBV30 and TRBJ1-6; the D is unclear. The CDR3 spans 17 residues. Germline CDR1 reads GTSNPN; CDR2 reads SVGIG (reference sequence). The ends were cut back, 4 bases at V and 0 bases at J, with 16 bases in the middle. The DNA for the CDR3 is TGTGCCTGGACCCGGATTAGGAGGGACTCCTATAATTCACCCCTCCACTTT. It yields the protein CAWTRIRRDSYNSPLHF.

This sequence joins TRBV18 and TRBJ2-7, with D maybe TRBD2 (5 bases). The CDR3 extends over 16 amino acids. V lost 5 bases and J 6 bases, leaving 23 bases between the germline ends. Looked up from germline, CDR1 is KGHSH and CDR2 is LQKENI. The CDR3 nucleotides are TGTGCCAGCTCAACAACAACGCTAGCCACCTATAGCGAGCAGTACTTC. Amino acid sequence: CASSTTTLATYSEQYF.

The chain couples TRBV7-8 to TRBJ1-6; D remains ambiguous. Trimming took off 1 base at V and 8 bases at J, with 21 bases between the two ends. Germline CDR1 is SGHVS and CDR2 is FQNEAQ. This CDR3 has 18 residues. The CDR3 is CASSLGERIQLVDSPLHF. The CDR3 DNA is TGTGCCAGCAGCTTAGGAGAAAGAATACAGCTCGTTGATTCACCCCTCCACTTT.

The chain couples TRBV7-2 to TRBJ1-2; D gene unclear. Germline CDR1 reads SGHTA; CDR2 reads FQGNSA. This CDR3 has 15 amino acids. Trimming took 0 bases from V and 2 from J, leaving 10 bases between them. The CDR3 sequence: CASSLALTGNYGYTF. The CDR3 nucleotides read TGTGCCAGCAGCTTAGCGCTAACTGGGAACTATGGCTACACCTTC.

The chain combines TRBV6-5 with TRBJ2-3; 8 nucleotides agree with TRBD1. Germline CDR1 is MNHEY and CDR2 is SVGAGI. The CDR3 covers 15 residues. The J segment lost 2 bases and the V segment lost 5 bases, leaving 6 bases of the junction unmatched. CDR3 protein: CASSPEGQDTDTQYF. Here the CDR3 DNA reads TGTGCCAGCAGTCCGGAGGGACAGGACACAGATACGCAGTATTTT.

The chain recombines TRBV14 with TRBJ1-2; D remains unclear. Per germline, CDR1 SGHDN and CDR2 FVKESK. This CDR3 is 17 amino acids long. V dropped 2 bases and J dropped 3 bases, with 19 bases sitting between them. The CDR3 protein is CASSQTKRPFGDYGYTF. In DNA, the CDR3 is TGTGCCAGCAGCCAAACAAAGCGACCCTTCGGGGACTATGGCTACACCTTC.

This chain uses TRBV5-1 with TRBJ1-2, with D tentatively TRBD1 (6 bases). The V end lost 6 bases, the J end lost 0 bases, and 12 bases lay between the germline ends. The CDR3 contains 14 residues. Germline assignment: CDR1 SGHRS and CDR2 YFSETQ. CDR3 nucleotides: TGCGCCAGCAAGGGGGGGGAAGCTAACTATGGCTACACCTTC. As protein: CASKGGEANYGYTF.

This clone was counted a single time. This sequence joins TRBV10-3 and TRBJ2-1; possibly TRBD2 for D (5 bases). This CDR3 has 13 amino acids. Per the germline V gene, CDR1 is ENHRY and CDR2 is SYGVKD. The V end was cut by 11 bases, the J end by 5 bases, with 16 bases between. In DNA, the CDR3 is TGTGCCGTAGGGAGAAGCGCCCACAATGAGCAGTTCTTC. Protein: CAVGRSAHNEQFF.

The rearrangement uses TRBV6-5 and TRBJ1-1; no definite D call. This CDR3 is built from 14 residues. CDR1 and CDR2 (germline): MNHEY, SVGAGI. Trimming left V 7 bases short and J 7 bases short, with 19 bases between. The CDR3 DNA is TGTGCCAGCAAGGTGGCTTTCGGATCGGGTGAAGCTTTCTTT. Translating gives CASKVAFGSGEAFF.

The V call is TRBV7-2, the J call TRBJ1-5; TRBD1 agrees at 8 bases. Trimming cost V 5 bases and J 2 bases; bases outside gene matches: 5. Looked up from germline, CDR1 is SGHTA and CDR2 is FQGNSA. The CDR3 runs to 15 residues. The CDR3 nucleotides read TGTGCCAGCAGCGCCCCGGGACAGGGCAATCAGCCCCAGCATTTT. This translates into CASSAPGQGNQPQHF.

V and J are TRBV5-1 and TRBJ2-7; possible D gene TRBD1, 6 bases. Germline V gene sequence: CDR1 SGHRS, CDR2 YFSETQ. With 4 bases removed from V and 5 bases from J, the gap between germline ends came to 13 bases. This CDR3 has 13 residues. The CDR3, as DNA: TGCGCCAGCAGCGAGCCGGGACAAGACGAGCAGTACTTC. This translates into CASSEPGQDEQYF. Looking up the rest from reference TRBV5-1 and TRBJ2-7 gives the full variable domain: KAGVTQTPRYLIKTRGQQVTLSCSPISGHRSVSWYQQTPGQGLQFLFEYFSETQRNKGNFPGRFSGRQFSNSRSEMNVSTLELGDSALYLCASSEPGQDEQYFGPGTRLTVT.

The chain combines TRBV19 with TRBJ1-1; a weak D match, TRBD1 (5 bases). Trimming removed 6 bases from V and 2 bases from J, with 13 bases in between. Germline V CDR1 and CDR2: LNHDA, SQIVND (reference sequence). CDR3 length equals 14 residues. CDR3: CASRRDRYNTEAFF. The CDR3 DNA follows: TGTGCCAGTAGAAGAGACAGATACAACACTGAAGCTTTCTTT.